Shown below are 2 T cell receptor beta chains from a single sample sequenced in a study of blood T cell repertoires in COVID-19. Only in-frame clones appear in the TCRdb table, and some are missing; sequencing was by immunoSEQ multiplex PCR. Among approximately 350,000 clones listed, 87% were seen once. The sample consisted of peripheral blood. These receptors all come from a woman in her forties or fifties with COVID-19, enrolled during active disease.

In this sample, this clone turned up once. The gene calls are TRBV5-4 and TRBJ2-1; 10 bases are shared with TRBD2. This CDR3 comprises 17 residues. Germline CDR1 reads SGHNT; CDR2 reads YYREEE (reference sequence). Unmatched junction bases numbered 5, after V lost 0 bases and J lost 2 bases. The CDR3: CASSLAASGRPYNEQFF. The CDR3 DNA reads as TGTGCCAGCAGCTTGGCGGCTAGCGGGAGACCCTACAATGAGCAGTTCTTC. Full variable domain (rest looked up from reference TRBV5-4 and TRBJ2-1): ETGVTQSPTHLIKTRGQQVTLRCSSQSGHNTVSWYQQALGQGPQFIFQYYREEENGRGNFPPRFSGLQFPNYSSELNVNALELDDSALYLCASSLAASGRPYNEQFFGPGTRLTVL.

The CDR3 bases are TGTGCCAGCTACCTAGGCGAGCAGTACTTC. Protein sequence: CASYLGEQYF. The chain uses TRBV11-3 and TRBJ2-7; D is undetermined. V lost 8 bases to trimming and J lost 6 bases, with 8 bases between them. The CDR3 totals 10 residues. Per germline, CDR1 SGHNT and CDR2 YENEEA.